This T cell receptor (beta chain) was sequenced during a study of shared clonotypes between healthy human individuals. Germline V lookup: CDR1 MGHRA, CDR2 YSYEKL. The length of the CDR3 is 17 residues. The data were produced by immunoSEQ multiplex PCR, yet TCRdb's version contains in-frame clones alone and is incomplete. The sample shows around 330,000 clones, roughly 70% of them seen only once. For this clone: The junction does not match germline at one end; this may be a read error.

The specimen was memory CD4+ T cells sorted from blood. The subset: CD45RA-negative fraction. The TCR was taken from a young man in good health. The chain couples TRBV4-1 to TRBJ1-1; 9 positions agree with TRBD1. CDR3 bases: TGCGCCAGCAGCCGAGAAACTACAGGGGGCTCGTTCGCTGACGCTTTCTTT. It codes for CASSRETTGGSFADAFF.